The rows below give T cell receptor beta chains drawn from one sample of a study of blood T cell repertoires in COVID-19. The method was immunoSEQ multiplex PCR; TCRdb's version includes in-frame clones alone and lacks a portion of them. In the table there are over 90,000 clones, around nine tenths of which are singletons. Sequenced: peripheral blood. The source is a man aged 45 to 65 with active COVID-19. The CDR3 runs from the conserved cysteine through the conserved F or W. A D gene is named only where the DNA matches it firmly. Clone size is shown for a subset of rows, as once, few, many or a class of expanded clone.

d_gene | j_gene | v_gene | abundance | CDR3nt | CDR3aa
. | TRBJ1-1 | TRBV10-3 | . | TGTGCCACAGGGCCGATGGGGCGGGAAGCTTTCTTT | CATGPMGREAFF
. | TRBJ1-1 | TRBV7-9 | . | TGTGCCAGCAGCCCCTCAGGGAGGCACGTCACTGAAGCTTTCTTT | CASSPSGRHVTEAFF
. | TRBJ1-3 | TRBV29-1 | . | TGCAGCGCCGACTTGAGAAACACCATATATTTT | CSADLRNTIYF
TRBD1 | TRBJ1-2 | TRBV6-5 | . | TGTGCCAGCAGTATACAGGGGGCTGGTGGCTACACCTTC | CASSIQGAGGYTF
. | TRBJ2-5 | TRBV7-9 | . | TGTGCCAGCTCAACGAGCGTCGGTCAAGAGACCCAGTACTTC | CASSTSVGQETQYF
TRBD1 | TRBJ2-7 | TRBV7-9 | . | TGTGCCAGCAGCTTAACGACAGGGAGCTCCTACGAGCAGTACTTC | CASSLTTGSSYEQYF
TRBD2 | TRBJ2-7 | TRBV4-2 | . | TGTGCCAGCAGCCTTAGCGGGGGGGATTCCTACGAGCAGTACTTC | CASSLSGGDSYEQYF
TRBD1 | TRBJ1-4 | TRBV5-6 | . | TGTGCCAGCAACAGGGACAGGGGAGAAAAACTGTTTTTT | CASNRDRGEKLFF
. | TRBJ1-6 | TRBV10-3 | . | TGTGCCATTTCCGGGGGAGAAAATTCACCCCTCCACTTT | CAISGGENSPLHF
TRBD1 | TRBJ1-4 | TRBV28 | once | TGTGCCAGCAGCCCTAATGCCGACAGGGGGCTTCGGAAACTGTTTTTT | CASSPNADRGLRKLFF
TRBD2 | TRBJ2-5 | TRBV12-3/TRBV12-4 | . | TGTGCCAGCAATGGCGGGGGGCAAGAGACCCAGTACTTC | CASNGGGQETQYF
TRBD1 | TRBJ1-4 | TRBV5-1 | . | TGCGCCAGCAGCTTGGTGGGGACAGGGATTAATGAAAAACTGTTTTTT | CASSLVGTGINEKLFF
. | TRBJ2-1 | TRBV11-3 | . | TGTGCCAGCAGCTTAGTTGACTATGAGCAGTTCTTC | CASSLVDYEQFF
TRBD2 | TRBJ2-3 | TRBV6-2/TRBV6-3 | . | TGTGCCAGCAGCCGGGCGGGACTAGCGGATAGCACAGATACGCAGTATTTT | CASSRAGLADSTDTQYF
TRBD1 | TRBJ2-3 | TRBV4-1 | . | TGCGCCAGCAGCCAACGGGACAGGAGCACAGATACGCAGTATTTT | CASSQRDRSTDTQYF
TRBD1 | TRBJ1-2 | TRBV30 | . | TGTGCCTGGACCAGACAGGGGTATGGCTACACCTTC | CAWTRQGYGYTF
TRBD1 | TRBJ1-5 | TRBV30 | . | TGTGCCTGGAGGGGACAGTCTGGTCAGCCCCAGCATTTT | CAWRGQSGQPQHF
. | TRBJ2-7 | TRBV7-3 | . | TGTGCCAGCAGCTTAAAGGGGGACGGCGAGCAGTACTTC | CASSLKGDGEQYF
. | TRBJ2-5 | TRBV3-1/TRBV3-2 | . | TGTGCCAGCAGCCTCCCCGGCCAAGAGACCCAGTACTTC | CASSLPGQETQYF
. | TRBJ1-4 | TRBV4-1 | once | TGCGCCAGCAGCCAAGAAGTACAGGCCCCAGAGGAAAAACTGTTTTTT | CASSQEVQAPEEKLFF
. | TRBJ2-7 | TRBV7-2 | once | TGTGCCAGCAGCTTTTCTAGGGGGGGGTCCTACGAGCAGTACTTC | CASSFSRGGSYEQYF
. | TRBJ1-2 | TRBV5-8 | few | TGTGCCAGCCGGTGGGCAGGGGACTATGGCTACACCTTC | CASRWAGDYGYTF
TRBD1 | TRBJ2-1 | TRBV10-3 | . | TGTGCCATAGGCCGGGACAGGGGGAATGAGCAGTTCTTC | CAIGRDRGNEQFF
. | TRBJ2-1 | TRBV29-1 | . | TGCAGCGTTGTTGGATTAGTGGGGGCCAATGAGCAGTTCTTC | CSVVGLVGANEQFF
TRBD1 | TRBJ1-2 | TRBV2 | . | TGTGCCAGCAGTGAAGCGGTACAGGGGAATGGCTACACCTTC | CASSEAVQGNGYTF
TRBD1 | TRBJ2-3 | TRBV7-2 | once | TGTGCCAGCAGCTTAGTGTGGGCAGGGGGAGATACGCAGTATTTT | CASSLVWAGGDTQYF
. | TRBJ2-5 | TRBV7-2 | . | TGTGCCAGCAGCTTACCGTACCAAGAGACCCAGTACTTC | CASSLPYQETQYF
. | TRBJ2-2 | TRBV5-1 | . | TGCGCCAGCAGGGGCGGGACTCAGCCCACCGGGGAGCTGTTTTTT | CASRGGTQPTGELFF
. | TRBJ2-5 | TRBV4-2 | . | TGTGCCAGCAGCCAAGATTTCGGGGGCCAAGAGACCCAGTACTTC | CASSQDFGGQETQYF
. | TRBJ2-5 | TRBV7-8 | . | TGTGCCAGCAGCTTTAGCGGTGGCAGCGGCGGGACCCAGTACTTC | CASSFSGGSGGTQYF
. | TRBJ2-1 | TRBV4-3 | . | TGCGCCAGCAGCCAGGGTCAGCGGGACAATGAGCAGTTCTTC | CASSQGQRDNEQFF
. | TRBJ1-1 | TRBV4-3 | . | TGCGCCAGCAGCCAAGATTCGACAGTTCTAGCTGAAGCTTTCTTT | CASSQDSTVLAEAFF
. | TRBJ2-6 | TRBV5-1 | . | TGCGCCAGCAGCGCCCAGGCCTCTGGGGCCAACGTCCTGACTTTC | CASSAQASGANVLTF
TRBD1 | TRBJ2-1 | TRBV6-5 | . | TGTGCCAGCAGTTACGGGGTCGGGACAGGGTACAATGAGCAGTTCTTC | CASSYGVGTGYNEQFF
TRBD2 | TRBJ2-7 | TRBV19 | . | TGTGCCAGTAGTTCTCCGGGACTAGCGGGGCTCCGACCTGTTGAGCAGTACTTC | CASSSPGLAGLRPVEQYF
. | TRBJ2-3 | TRBV4-3 | . | TGCGCCAGCAGCCAAGGATACCGAGTGTTCACAGATACGCAGTATTTT | CASSQGYRVFTDTQYF
. | TRBJ2-5 | TRBV7-8 | . | TGTGCCAGCAGCTTAGGGCGGTCTATTCGAGAGACCCAGTACTTC | CASSLGRSIRETQYF
. | TRBJ2-1 | TRBV7-2 | . | TGTGCCAGCAGCCCTCACGGTGGGGGGGCGAGTGAGCAGTTCTTC | CASSPHGGGASEQFF
. | TRBJ1-1 | TRBV6-2/TRBV6-3 | . | TGTGCCAGCAGTCCGGGCAGGGGGAACACTGAAGCTTTCTTT | CASSPGRGNTEAFF
TRBD1 | TRBJ1-1 | TRBV2 | . | TGTGCCAGCAAAACAGGGGGATTCACTGAAGCTTTCTTT | CASKTGGFTEAFF
. | TRBJ1-1 | TRBV3-1/TRBV3-2 | . | TGTGCCAGCAGCTTAGCTTCAGGGGCTCGAACTGAAGCTTTCTTT | CASSLASGARTEAFF
TRBD1 | TRBJ1-2 | TRBV19 | . | TGTGCCAGTAGTATGGACAGGGAAATCCATGGCTACACCTTC | CASSMDREIHGYTF
TRBD1 | TRBJ2-7 | TRBV6-2/TRBV6-3 | . | TGTGCCAGCAGTTACACCCTAGGACAGGGCTACTCCTACGAGCAGTACTTC | CASSYTLGQGYSYEQYF
. | TRBJ2-7 | TRBV11-3 | . | TGTGCCAGCAGCATAGACACCGACACCGAGCAGTACTTC | CASSIDTDTEQYF
TRBD2 | TRBJ2-1 | TRBV12-3/TRBV12-4 | . | TGTGCCAGCACCAAATGGGGGGGAAGGGAGCAGTTCTTC | CASTKWGGREQFF
TRBD1 | TRBJ2-7 | TRBV7-2 | . | TGTGCCAGCAGCCGGGGACAGGGCTACGAGCAGTACTTC | CASSRGQGYEQYF